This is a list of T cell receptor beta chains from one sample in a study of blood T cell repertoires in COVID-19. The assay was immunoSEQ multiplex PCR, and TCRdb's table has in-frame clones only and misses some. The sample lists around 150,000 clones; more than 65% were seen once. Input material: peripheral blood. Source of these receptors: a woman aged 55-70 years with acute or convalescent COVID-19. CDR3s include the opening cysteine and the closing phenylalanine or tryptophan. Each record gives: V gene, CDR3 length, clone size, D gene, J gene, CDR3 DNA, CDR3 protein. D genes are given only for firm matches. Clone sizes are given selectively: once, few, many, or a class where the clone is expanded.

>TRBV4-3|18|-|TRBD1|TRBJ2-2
TGCGCCAGCAGCCAAAGATTAGGCGGACAGGGGAGCACCGGGGAGCTGTTTTTT
CASSQRLGGQGSTGELFF
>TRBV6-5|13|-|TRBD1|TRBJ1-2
TGTGCCAGCTCCCGGACAGGGGAGGGTGGCTACACCTTC
CASSRTGEGGYTF
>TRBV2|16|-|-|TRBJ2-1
TGTGCCAGCAGTGAAGACCCCGGGTCCTTCTACAATGAGCAGTTCTTC
CASSEDPGSFYNEQFF
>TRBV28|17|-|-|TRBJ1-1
TGTGCCAGCAGTTTCCCCAGGGGTGTCGGGCGGAACACTGAAGCTTTCTTT
CASSFPRGVGRNTEAFF
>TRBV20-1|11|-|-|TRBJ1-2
TGCAGTGTTACGGTTCCCTATGGCTACACCTTC
CSVTVPYGYTF
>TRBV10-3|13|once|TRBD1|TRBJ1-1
TGTGCCATCGGACAGGGGGCGAACACTGAAGCTTTCTTT
CAIGQGANTEAFF
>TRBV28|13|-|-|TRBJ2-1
TGTGCCAGCAGTTTACCTCACAACAATGAGCAGTTCTTC
CASSLPHNNEQFF
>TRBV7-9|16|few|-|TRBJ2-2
TGTGCCAGCAGCGGACGAACAGGGCTGGTCGCCGGGGAGCTGTTTTTT
CASSGRTGLVAGELFF
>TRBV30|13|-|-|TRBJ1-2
TGTGCCTGGAGTGTTATGCTGGAGAGTGGCTACACCTTC
CAWSVMLESGYTF
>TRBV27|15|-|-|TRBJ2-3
TGTGCCAGCAAGGGACTTCTAGACAGCACAGATACGCAGTATTTT
CASKGLLDSTDTQYF
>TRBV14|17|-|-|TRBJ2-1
TGTGCCAGCAGCCATTATGATCGGGGAGACCCCTACAATGAGCAGTTCTTC
CASSHYDRGDPYNEQFF
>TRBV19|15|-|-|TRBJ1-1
TGTGCCAGTAGTATTGCGTTAGGTAACCGAGGTGAAGCTTTCTTT
CASSIALGNRGEAFF